This record looks at one TCR beta chain sequence and its context. Its cognate antigen is unknown. This record belongs to a study of cytomegalovirus exposure and HLA in healthy donors. It was with 60 Vbeta and 13 Jbeta primers that the PCR ran. This table comes from immunoSEQ multiplex PCR, and its TCRdb copy is limited to in-frame clones, with some not included. The sample contains 300,000 or so clones, about 83% of which appear only once. V was pared by 4 bases and J by 5 bases, with 4 bases of the junction left unmatched. This CDR3 is 13 amino acids long. From germline, CDR1 is SGHRS and CDR2 YFSETQ. Regarding the study as a whole: Rare TCR sequences predominated, though certain public TCRs were found in many donors. Clonal expansion, a later analysis showed, was greater in HLA-associated TCR beta chains than in equally common others. Several of the most significant clusters appeared linked to common viral pathogens, based on a later analysis.

This sequence was found in a woman between 40 and 50 years old in good health and CMV-seropositive. Input material: PBMCs. The chain uses TRBV5-1 and TRBJ2-5; TRBD1 matches 8 bases. CDR3 DNA: TGCGCCAGCAGCGTCGGACAGGGCGAGACCCAGTACTTC. Translated: CASSVGQGETQYF.